A single sample gave rise to the 5 T cell receptor beta chains below, sequenced in a study of blood T cell repertoires in COVID-19. Profiled with immunoSEQ multiplex PCR; TCRdb holds only in-frame clones, not every one. The repertoire includes fewer than 85,000 clones, 82% of them detected once, and around 4% sits in the top ten. Input material: peripheral blood. The receptors come from a woman aged 55-75 years with acute or convalescent COVID-19.

The chain couples TRBV30 to TRBJ1-1; D not resolved. The germline V and J ends were trimmed by 5 bases and 2 bases, with 15 bases remaining between them. This CDR3 is 14 amino acids long. Germline V gives CDR1 GTSNPN, CDR2 SVGIG (reference sequence). The CDR3: CAWCGKASNTEAFF. CDR3 bases: TGTGCCTGGTGCGGAAAGGCTTCAAACACTGAAGCTTTCTTT.

This clone was seen a handful of times. The V call is TRBV2, the J call TRBJ2-2; 7 bases align to TRBD1. J was trimmed by 0 bases and V by 5 bases; bases with no gene match: 3. The CDR3 loop spans 15 amino acids. CDR1 SNHLY and CDR2 FYNNEI come from the germline V gene. In nucleotides, the CDR3 is TGTGCCAGCAGTCCCGGGACAGCGAACACCGGGGAGCTGTTTTTT. Residues: CASSPGTANTGELFF.

J is TRBJ1-4 and V is TRBV28; D may be TRBD1 (5 bases). V lost 1 base, J lost 5 bases, and 11 bases lay in between. Germline lookup yields CDR1 MDHEN and CDR2 SYDVKM. This CDR3 comprises 15 residues. CDR3 sequence (DNA): TGTGCCAGCAGTTTATTGGGGGGGAAAAATGAAAAACTGTTTTTT. It encodes CASSLLGGKNEKLFF.

This chain connects TRBV11-2 to TRBJ1-1; unclear D gene. Germline-derived CDR1 and CDR2 are SGHAT and FQNNGV. V lost 2 bases and J 7 bases, leaving 11 bases between the germline ends. This CDR3 has 13 residues. The CDR3 region is CASSLRTDGEAFF. The CDR3 region has the DNA TGTGCCAGCAGCTTAAGAACAGACGGTGAAGCTTTCTTT. The full variable domain, completed using reference TRBV11-2 and TRBJ1-1, is EAGVAQSPRYKIIEKRQSVAFWCNPISGHATLYWYQQILGQGPKLLIQFQNNGVVDDSQLPKDRFSAERLKGVDSTLKIQPAKLEDSAVYLCASSLRTDGEAFFGQGTRLTVV.

The chain employs TRBV18 and TRBJ2-6, with 9 bases matching TRBD1. V shed 0 bases and J 1 base; nucleotides not matched to a gene: 4. The CDR3 is 18 residues long. Germline V gives CDR1 KGHSH, CDR2 LQKENI. The DNA of the CDR3 is TGTGCCAGCTCACCACCGAAACAGGGGGCGTCTGGGGCCAACGTCCTGACTTTC. Protein product: CASSPPKQGASGANVLTF.